The 20 T cell receptor beta chains presented below share a single source sample, sequenced in a study of blood T cell repertoires in COVID-19. Produced via immunoSEQ multiplex PCR; TCRdb's table is partial and in-frame only. The sample holds approximately 99,000 clones, about 86% seen once. The sample taken for sequencing was peripheral blood. All receptors come from a woman aged 55 to 70 in a cohort sampled during active or convalescent COVID-19.

The chain joins TRBV5-1 to TRBJ1-5, with TRBD1 matching over 7 bases. The junction had 4 bases not matched to a gene; V was cut back by 2 bases and J by 5 bases. The CDR3 contains 14 residues. From germline, CDR1 is SGHRS and CDR2 YFSETQ. The DNA of the CDR3 is TGCGCCAGCAGCTTTACAGGGGACGATCAGCCCCAGCATTTT. It specifies CASSFTGDDQPQHF.

The chain is built from TRBV5-6 and TRBJ1-2; tentatively, D is TRBD1 (6 bases). In germline, CDR1 is SGHDT, CDR2 YYEEEE. V gave up 0 bases and J gave up 3 bases, with 12 bases separating them. This CDR3 comprises 15 residues. This CDR3 is CASSLAGRGDYGYTF. The CDR3 DNA reads as TGTGCCAGCAGCTTGGCTGGCAGGGGTGACTATGGCTACACCTTC.

This rearrangement joins TRBV5-1 to TRBJ1-4; D is possibly TRBD1 (6 bases). Per the germline V gene, CDR1 is SGHRS and CDR2 is YFSETQ. The CDR3 loop spans 14 amino acids. Trimming left V 0 bases short and J 8 bases short, with 11 bases between. Here the CDR3 reads CASSLEQGREKLFF. DNA of the CDR3: TGCGCCAGCAGCTTGGAACAGGGAAGGGAAAAACTGTTTTTT.

The chain couples TRBV7-3 to TRBJ2-7; 8 nucleotides line up with TRBD2. V shed 2 bases and J 6 bases; nucleotides not matched to a gene: 9. The germline V gene encodes CDR1 SGHTA and CDR2 FQGTGA. This CDR3 is built from 15 residues. The CDR3 bases are TGTGCCAGCAGCTTATCGGGGACTAGGAACAGCGAGCAGTACTTC. Protein: CASSLSGTRNSEQYF.

The rearrangement joins TRBV4-1 to TRBJ2-7; 9 bases agree with TRBD1. Germline-derived CDR1 and CDR2 are MGHRA and YSYEKL. Trimming took 2 bases from V and 6 from J; bases not matched to a gene: 8. This CDR3 region has 15 residues. The CDR3 spells CASSQPGQGFSEQYF. In DNA, the CDR3 is TGCGCCAGCAGCCAACCGGGACAGGGATTCTCCGAGCAGTACTTC.

This clone was observed a handful of times. This chain joins TRBV29-1 and TRBJ1-2, with 7 bases identical to TRBD1. The CDR3 loop spans 13 amino acids. Per germline, CDR1 SQVTM and CDR2 ANQGSEA. With 5 bases clipped from V and 4 bases from J, the junction kept 7 bases outside the gene matches. In DNA, the CDR3 is TGCAGCGTTAAGGCAGGGGGACTCTATGGCTACACCTTC. Residues: CSVKAGGLYGYTF. The variable domain in full, completed from reference TRBV29-1 and TRBJ1-2, reads SAVISQKPSRDICQRGTSLTIQCQVDSQVTMMFWYRQQPGQSLTLIATANQGSEATYESGFVIDKFPISRPNLTFSTLTVSNMSPEDSSIYLCSVKAGGLYGYTFGSGTRLTVV.

V and J are TRBV6-4 and TRBJ2-6, with a possible D match to TRBD2 (6 bases). V lost 4 bases and J lost 4, with 11 bases in between. The CDR3 has 15 residues. The germline V gene encodes CDR1 MRHNA and CDR2 SNTAGT. Written as DNA, the CDR3 is TGTGCCAGCAGTGCCCAGGGAGGCGGGGCCAACGTCCTGACTTTC. It specifies CASSAQGGGANVLTF.

The chain employs TRBV5-6 and TRBJ2-1; tentatively, D is TRBD2 (6 bases). CDR1 is SGHDT and CDR2 is YYEEEE in the germline V gene. This CDR3 comprises 11 residues. Trimming left V 4 bases short and J 14 bases short, with 13 bases between. CDR3 DNA sequence: TGTGCCAGCAGCCCCGGGACTCGGGAGTTCTTC. Translation: CASSPGTREFF. Complete variable domain (other parts from reference TRBV5-6 and TRBJ2-1): DAGVTQSPTHLIKTRGQQVTLRCSPKSGHDTVSWYQQALGQGPQFIFQYYEEEERQRGNFPDRFSGHQFPNYSSELNVNALLLGDSALYLCASSPGTREFFGPGTRLTVL.

This chain uses TRBV5-1 with TRBJ2-1, with D possibly TRBD1 on 6 matching bases. Germline V gene data show CDR1 as SGHRS and CDR2 as YFSETQ. V lost 2 bases and J lost 8, with 8 bases in between. There are 12 residues in the CDR3. This CDR3 is CASSFRGDEQFF. CDR3 coding DNA: TGCGCCAGCAGCTTCAGGGGTGATGAGCAGTTCTTC.

The rearrangement joins TRBV3-1 (or the pseudogene TRBV3-2) to TRBJ1-2, with D perhaps matching TRBD1 (6 bases). V was shortened by 6 bases and J by 8 bases, with 19 bases between the two germline ends. Per germline, CDR1 LGHDT and CDR2 YNNKEL (reference sequence). This CDR3 is 14 amino acids long. CDR3: CASSETYRVGGYTF. The CDR3 DNA follows: TGTGCCAGCAGTGAGACTTACAGGGTAGGAGGCTACACCTTC.

This chain connects TRBV19 to TRBJ1-1; possible D gene TRBD1, 5 bases. CDR3 length equals 14 residues. Per the germline V gene, CDR1 is LNHDA and CDR2 is SQIVND (reference sequence). The V gene lost 4 bases and the J gene lost 0 bases, with 9 bases spanning the gap. The CDR3 region has the DNA TGTGCCAGTAGTACCCGACAGATGAACACTGAAGCTTTCTTT. As protein: CASSTRQMNTEAFF.

This clone was seen more than once but under ten times. This rearrangement joins TRBV14 to TRBJ2-1; D not certain. Looked up from germline, CDR1 is SGHDN and CDR2 is FVKESK. Trimming shortened V by 5 bases and J by 4 bases, and 6 bases separated the two germline ends. The CDR3 has 12 amino acids. The CDR3 DNA sequence: TGTGCCAGCAGCGTCTATTACAATGAGCAGTTCTTC. It translates to CASSVYYNEQFF.

The chain uses TRBV3-1 (or the pseudogene TRBV3-2) and TRBJ2-1; 9 bases match TRBD2. Trimming took 5 bases from V and 7 from J; bases not matched to a gene: 15. The V gene's germline CDR1 is LGHDT and CDR2 YNNKEL (reference sequence). The CDR3 has 17 residues. CDR3 sequence: CASSVGGGAISRNEQFF. CDR3 DNA sequence: TGTGCCAGCAGCGTGGGCGGGGGGGCGATTAGTAGAAATGAGCAGTTCTTC.

The rearrangement links TRBV9 to TRBJ2-5; 10 bases are a match to TRBD2. CDR1 and CDR2 (germline): SGDLS, YYNGEE. This CDR3 has 16 residues. V lost 0 bases, J lost 5 bases, and 7 bases stayed unmatched. Written as DNA, the CDR3 is TGTGCCAGCAGCGTAGGACCTAGCGGGAGTACGGAGACCCAGTACTTC. Its translation is CASSVGPSGSTETQYF. Variable domain in full (rest from reference TRBV9 and TRBJ2-5): DSGVTQTPKHLITATGQRVTLRCSPRSGDLSVYWYQQSLDQGLQFLIQYYNGEERAKGNILERFSAQQFPDLHSELNLSSLELGDSALYFCASSVGPSGSTETQYFGPGTRLLVL.

The J gene is TRBJ2-2, the V gene TRBV10-2; 7 bases are shared with TRBD1. The CDR3 spans 17 residues. Germline CDR1 is WSHSY and CDR2 is SAAADI. V gave up 4 bases and J gave up 0 bases; unmatched junction bases: 8. The CDR3 loop is CASSVGGGFANTGELFF. The CDR3 coding sequence is TGCGCCAGCAGTGTAGGGGGCGGGTTCGCGAACACCGGGGAGCTGTTTTTT.

This clone was seen more than once but under ten times. The CDR3 is CASSLSRADTQYF. CDR3 sequence (DNA): TGTGCCAGCAGCCTTAGTCGGGCAGATACGCAGTATTTT. This chain links TRBV6-5 with TRBJ2-3, with no clear D. The CDR3 totals 13 residues. Germline V gene data show CDR1 as MNHEY and CDR2 as SVGAGI. The germline V and J ends were trimmed by 6 bases and 4 bases, with 11 bases remaining between them.

The CDR3 spells CASSFGGAAEAFF. The CDR3 nucleotides read TGTGCCAGCAGCTTCGGTGGAGCCGCTGAAGCTTTCTTT. The V call is TRBV11-3, the J call TRBJ1-1; D unclear. The CDR3 loop spans 13 amino acids. With 3 bases removed from V and 6 bases from J, the gap between germline ends came to 11 bases. The germline CDR1 and CDR2 sequences are SGHNT and YENEEA. The full variable domain, in which reference TRBV11-3 and TRBJ1-1 provide the parts outside the CDR3, is EAGVVQSPRYKIIEKKQPVAFWCNPISGHNTLYWYLQNLGQGPELLIRYENEEAVDDSQLPKDRFSAERLKGVDSTLKIQPAELGDSAVYLCASSFGGAAEAFFGQGTRLTVV.

The V gene is TRBV9, the J gene TRBJ2-5; 8 bases are shared with TRBD1. The CDR3 has 13 amino acids. V shed 3 bases and J 4 bases; nucleotides not matched to a gene: 2. The V gene's germline CDR1 is SGDLS and CDR2 YYNGEE. The CDR3: CASSATGGETQYF. CDR3 DNA sequence: TGTGCCAGCAGCGCCACAGGGGGAGAGACCCAGTACTTC.

The table lists this clone with a few counts. The chain links TRBV6-5 to TRBJ1-1, with a weak D call TRBD1 (5 bases). Germline V gives CDR1 MNHEY, CDR2 SVGAGI. This CDR3 spans 15 amino acids. The V and J ends lost 6 bases and 1 base respectively, with 15 bases between them. The CDR3 sequence is CASSQGAASNTEAFF. Here the CDR3 DNA reads TGTGCCAGCAGCCAAGGGGCAGCGTCGAACACTGAAGCTTTCTTT.

The chain combines TRBV5-5 with TRBJ2-1, with 14 bases lining up with TRBD2. CDR1 and CDR2 from the germline V gene are SGHKS and YYEKEE (reference sequence). CDR3 size: 17 residues. V lost 4 bases and J lost 7; bases outside the gene matches: 10. The CDR3 coding sequence is TGTGCCAGCAGCCCCCCTGGACTAGCGGGAGGAAGGAATGAGCAGTTCTTC. Translating gives CASSPPGLAGGRNEQFF.